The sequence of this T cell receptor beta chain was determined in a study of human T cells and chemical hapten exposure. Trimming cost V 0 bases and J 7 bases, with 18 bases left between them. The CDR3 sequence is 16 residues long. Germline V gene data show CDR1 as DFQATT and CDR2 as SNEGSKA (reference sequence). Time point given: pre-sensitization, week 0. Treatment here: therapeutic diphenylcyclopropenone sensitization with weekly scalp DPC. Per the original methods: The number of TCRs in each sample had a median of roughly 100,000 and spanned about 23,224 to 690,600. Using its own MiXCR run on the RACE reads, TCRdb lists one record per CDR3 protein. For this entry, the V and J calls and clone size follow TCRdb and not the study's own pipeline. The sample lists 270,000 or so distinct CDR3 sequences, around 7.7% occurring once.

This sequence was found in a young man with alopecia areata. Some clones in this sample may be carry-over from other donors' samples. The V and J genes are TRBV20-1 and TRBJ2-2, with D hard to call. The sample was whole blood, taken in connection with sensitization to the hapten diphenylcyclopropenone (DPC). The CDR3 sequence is CSARDASRTSGGELFF. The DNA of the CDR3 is TGCAGTGCTAGAGATGCATCAAGGACCTCCGGCGGGGAGCTGTTTTTT.